This T cell receptor beta chain is drawn from a study of T cell responses to AZD1222 COVID-19 vaccine. Study results and caveats: Reportedly, nearly half the spike-specific TCRs target unmutated variant regions. Clonal diversity was possibly underestimated, and the donors were mostly white British, with more females. CD4 TCRs associated with vaccination spanned spike, dominating at 160-218 and 743-854. Baseline seropositivity characterized only a handful of AZD1222 recipients.

Per germline, CDR1 KGHSH and CDR2 LQKENI. CDR3 length: 11 residues. V shed 9 bases and J shed 1 base, with 5 bases lying between them. Notes on this clone: Antigen specificity is unknown.

Sequenced by immunoSEQ multiplex PCR; TCRdb stores in-frame clones only, minus some. Among about 110,000 clones listed, roughly 90% were seen once. This clonotype was obtained from an adult in good health. V usage is TRBV18 and J usage is TRBJ2-3; D not certain. Sequencing was performed on peripheral blood, taken on day 0 of AZD1222 vaccination. The CDR3: CASAGTDTQYF. For the CDR3, the DNA is TGTGCCAGTGCCGGCACAGATACGCAGTATTTT.